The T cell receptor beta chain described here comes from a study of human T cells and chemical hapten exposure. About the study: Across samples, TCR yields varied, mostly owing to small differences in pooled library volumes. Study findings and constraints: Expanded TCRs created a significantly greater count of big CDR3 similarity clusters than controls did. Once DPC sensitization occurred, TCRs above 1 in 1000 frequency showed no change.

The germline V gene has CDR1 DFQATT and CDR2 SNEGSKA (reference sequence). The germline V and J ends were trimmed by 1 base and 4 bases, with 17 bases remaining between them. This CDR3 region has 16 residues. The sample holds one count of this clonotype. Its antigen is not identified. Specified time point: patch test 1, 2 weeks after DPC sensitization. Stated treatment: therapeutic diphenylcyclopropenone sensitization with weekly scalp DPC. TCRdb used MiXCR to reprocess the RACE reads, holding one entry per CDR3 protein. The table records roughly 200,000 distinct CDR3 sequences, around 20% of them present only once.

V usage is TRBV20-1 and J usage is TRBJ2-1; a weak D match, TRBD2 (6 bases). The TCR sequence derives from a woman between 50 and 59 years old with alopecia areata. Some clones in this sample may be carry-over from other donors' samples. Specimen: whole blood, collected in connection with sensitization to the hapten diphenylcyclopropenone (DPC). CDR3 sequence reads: CSARGAGLYPYNEQFF. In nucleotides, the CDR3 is TGCAGTGCTAGAGGAGCGGGTCTGTACCCATACAATGAGCAGTTCTTC.